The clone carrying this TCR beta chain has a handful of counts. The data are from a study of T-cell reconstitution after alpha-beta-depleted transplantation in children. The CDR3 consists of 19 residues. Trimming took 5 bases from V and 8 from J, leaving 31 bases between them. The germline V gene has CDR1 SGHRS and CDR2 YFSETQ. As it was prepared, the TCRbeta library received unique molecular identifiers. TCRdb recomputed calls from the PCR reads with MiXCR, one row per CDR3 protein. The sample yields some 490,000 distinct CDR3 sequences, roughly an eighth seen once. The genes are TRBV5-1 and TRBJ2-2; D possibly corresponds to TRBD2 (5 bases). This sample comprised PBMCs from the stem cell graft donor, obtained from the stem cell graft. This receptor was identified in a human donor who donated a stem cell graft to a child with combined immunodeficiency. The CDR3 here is CASRHNRGVSPGITGELFF. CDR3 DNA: TGCGCCAGCAGACACAATCGGGGAGTAAGCCCCGGAATCACGGGGGAGCTGTTTTTT.